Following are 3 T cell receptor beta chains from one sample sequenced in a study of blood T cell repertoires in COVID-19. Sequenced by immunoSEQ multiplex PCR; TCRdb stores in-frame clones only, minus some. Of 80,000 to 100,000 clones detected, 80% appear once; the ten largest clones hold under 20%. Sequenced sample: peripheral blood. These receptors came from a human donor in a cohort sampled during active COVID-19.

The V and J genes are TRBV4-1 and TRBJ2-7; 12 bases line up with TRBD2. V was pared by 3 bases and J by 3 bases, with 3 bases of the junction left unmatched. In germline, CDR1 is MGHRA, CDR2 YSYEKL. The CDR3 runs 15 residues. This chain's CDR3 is CASSQTSGRGYEQYF. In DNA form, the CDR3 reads TGCGCCAGCAGCCAGACTAGCGGGAGAGGCTACGAGCAGTACTTC.

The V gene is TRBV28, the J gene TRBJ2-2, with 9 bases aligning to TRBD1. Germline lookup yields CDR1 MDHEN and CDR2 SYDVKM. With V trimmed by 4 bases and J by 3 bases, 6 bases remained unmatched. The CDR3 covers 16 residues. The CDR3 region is CASSYGDRVYTGELFF. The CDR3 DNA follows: TGTGCCAGCAGTTACGGGGACAGGGTATACACCGGGGAGCTGTTTTTT.

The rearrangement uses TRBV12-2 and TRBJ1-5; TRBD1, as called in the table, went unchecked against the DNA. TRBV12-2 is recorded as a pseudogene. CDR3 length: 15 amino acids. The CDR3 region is CASRLGVRGNQPQHF. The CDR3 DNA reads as TGTGCAAGTCGCTTAGGGGTCAGGGGCAATCAGCCCCAGCATTTT.